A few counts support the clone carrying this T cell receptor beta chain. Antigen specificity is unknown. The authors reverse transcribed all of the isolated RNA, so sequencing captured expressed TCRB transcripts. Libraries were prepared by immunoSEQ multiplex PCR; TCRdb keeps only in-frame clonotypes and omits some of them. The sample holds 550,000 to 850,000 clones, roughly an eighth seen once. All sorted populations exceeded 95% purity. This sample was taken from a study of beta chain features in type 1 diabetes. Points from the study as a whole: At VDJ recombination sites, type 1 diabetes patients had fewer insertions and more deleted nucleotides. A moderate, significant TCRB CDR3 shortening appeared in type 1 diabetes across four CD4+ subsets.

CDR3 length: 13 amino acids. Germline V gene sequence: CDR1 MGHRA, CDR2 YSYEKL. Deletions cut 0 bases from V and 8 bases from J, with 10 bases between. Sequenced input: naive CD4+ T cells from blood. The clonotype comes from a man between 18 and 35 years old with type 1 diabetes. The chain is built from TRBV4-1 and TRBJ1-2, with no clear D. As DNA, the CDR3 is TGCGCCAGCAGCCAAGAGTGGGGTAACGGCTACACCTTC. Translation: CASSQEWGNGYTF.